The rows below give T cell receptor beta chains drawn from one sample of a study of blood T cell repertoires in COVID-19. Only in-frame clones appear in the TCRdb table, and some are missing; sequencing was by immunoSEQ multiplex PCR. The table records fewer than 300,000 clones, more than 75% of them present only once. The sequenced sample consisted of peripheral blood. All receptors derive from a man aged 35 to 55 who had recovered from COVID-19. Both conserved end residues are trimmed from each CDR3.

J: TRBJ2-5
V: TRBV12-3/TRBV12-4
length: 11
CDR3: ASSSGYQETQY

J: TRBJ2-3
V: TRBV4-3
length: 13
CDR3: ASSQWTGRGDTQY

J: TRBJ1-5
V: TRBV19
length: 13
CDR3: ASTSQGQRNQPQH

J: TRBJ1-2
V: TRBV3-1/TRBV3-2
length: 11
CDR3: ASSQVSFYGYT

J: TRBJ2-3
V: TRBV5-1
length: 12
CDR3: ASSFWTSTDTQY

J: TRBJ1-2
V: TRBV25-1
length: 11
CDR3: ASSDLSEGSYT

J: TRBJ2-7
V: TRBV7-2
length: 13
CDR3: ASSSDRANSYEQY

J: TRBJ1-5
V: TRBV20-1
length: 11
CDR3: SAGGVGYQPQH

J: TRBJ2-1
V: TRBV24-1
length: 12
CDR3: ATSWTSGRNEQF

J: TRBJ2-7
V: TRBV7-2
length: 11
CDR3: ASSLDRAYEQY

J: TRBJ2-3
V: TRBV5-6
length: 14
CDR3: ASSGRTSGRLDTQY

J: TRBJ1-1
V: TRBV12-5
length: 9
CDR3: ASGQTAEAF

J: TRBJ2-7
V: TRBV5-1
length: 14
CDR3: ASSWTLSGGLNEQY

J: TRBJ2-3
V: TRBV19
length: 12
CDR3: ASSMGLATDTQY

J: TRBJ2-7
V: TRBV7-8
length: 15
CDR3: ASSVASVWAQTYEQY